This TCR beta chain was profiled in a study of T cell responses to AZD1222 COVID-19 vaccine. Germline-derived CDR1 and CDR2 are LNHDA and SQIVND (reference sequence). The junction had 11 bases not matched to a gene; V was cut back by 6 bases and J by 8 bases. The CDR3 extends over 16 amino acids. To note about this clone: Its cognate antigen is unknown.

Whole-study findings and limits: Spike-specific TCR depth and breadth grew after two AZD1222 doses. CD4 TCRs covered the whole spike, strongest at regions 160-218 and 743-854.

Some clones are missing from TCRdb's copy, which holds only in-frame ones; the method was immunoSEQ multiplex PCR. The sample yields roughly 50,000 clones, roughly 87% seen once. This sample comprised peripheral blood, obtained on day 0 of AZD1222 vaccination. The chain has TRBV19 and TRBJ1-6, with TRBD1 matching 9 bases. This receptor was obtained from an adult in good health. CDR3: CASRQGAQGAYSPLHF. Here the CDR3 DNA reads TGTGCCAGTAGGCAAGGAGCACAGGGGGCCTATTCACCCCTCCACTTT.